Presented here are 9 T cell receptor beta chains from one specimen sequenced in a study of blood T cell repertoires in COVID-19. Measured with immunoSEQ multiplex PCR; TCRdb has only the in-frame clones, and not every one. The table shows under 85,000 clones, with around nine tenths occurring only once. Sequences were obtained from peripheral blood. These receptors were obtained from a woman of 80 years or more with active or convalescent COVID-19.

The CDR3 DNA is TGTGCCAGCAGCTCGGGCGCCGGGACTACCAAGTTCTTC. It translates to CASSSGAGTTKFF. The chain employs TRBV7-2 and TRBJ2-1; TRBD2 agrees at 7 bases. CDR1 is SGHTA, CDR2 FQGNSA, per germline. The CDR3 has 13 residues. V lost 4 bases, J lost 14 bases, and 11 bases stayed unmatched.

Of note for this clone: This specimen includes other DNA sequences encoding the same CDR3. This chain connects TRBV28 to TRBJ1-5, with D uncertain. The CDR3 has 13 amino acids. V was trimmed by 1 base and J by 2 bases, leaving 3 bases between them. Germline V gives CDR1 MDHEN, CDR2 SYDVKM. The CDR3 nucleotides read TGTGCCAGCAGTTTATCAGGCAATCAGCCCCAGCATTTT. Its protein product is CASSLSGNQPQHF.

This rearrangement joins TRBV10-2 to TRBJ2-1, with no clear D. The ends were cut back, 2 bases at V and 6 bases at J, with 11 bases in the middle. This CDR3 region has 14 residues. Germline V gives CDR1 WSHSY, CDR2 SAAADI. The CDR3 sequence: CASSEASLVNEQFF. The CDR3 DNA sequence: TGCGCCAGCAGTGAGGCTTCACTGGTCAATGAGCAGTTCTTC.

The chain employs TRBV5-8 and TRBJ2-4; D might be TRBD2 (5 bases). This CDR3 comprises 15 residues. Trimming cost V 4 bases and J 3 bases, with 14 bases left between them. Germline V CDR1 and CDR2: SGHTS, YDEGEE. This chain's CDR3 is CASSEVGRGKNIQYF. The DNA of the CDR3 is TGTGCCAGCAGCGAAGTAGGTCGGGGCAAAAACATTCAGTACTTC.

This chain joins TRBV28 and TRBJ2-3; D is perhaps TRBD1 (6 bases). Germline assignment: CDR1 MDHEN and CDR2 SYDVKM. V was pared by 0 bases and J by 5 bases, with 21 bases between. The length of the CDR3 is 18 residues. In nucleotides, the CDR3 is TGTGCCAGCAGTTTATGCCCTGGGGGCAGTGCTTCTCGAGATACGCAGTATTTT. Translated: CASSLCPGGSASRDTQYF. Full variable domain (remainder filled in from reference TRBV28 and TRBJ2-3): DVKVTQSSRYLVKRTGEKVFLECVQDMDHENMFWYRQDPGLGLRLIYFSYDVKMKEKGDIPEGYSVSREKKERFSLILESASTNQTSMYLCASSLCPGGSASRDTQYFGPGTRLTVL.

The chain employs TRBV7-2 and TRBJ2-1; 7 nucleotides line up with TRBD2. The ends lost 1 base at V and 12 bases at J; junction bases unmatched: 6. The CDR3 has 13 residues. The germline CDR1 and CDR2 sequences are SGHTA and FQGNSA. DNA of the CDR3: TGTGCCAGCAGCTTAGGGTGGGAGGGCCGGCAGTTCTTC. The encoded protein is CASSLGWEGRQFF.

The CDR3 loop is CASSSSDRLNTEAFF. CDR3 bases: TGTGCCAGCAGCTCATCAGACAGGCTGAACACTGAAGCTTTCTTT. This chain links TRBV28 with TRBJ1-1; D is perhaps TRBD1 (6 bases). Trimming left V 6 bases short and J 0 bases short, with 14 bases between. CDR3 length: 15 residues. In germline, CDR1 is MDHEN, CDR2 SYDVKM.

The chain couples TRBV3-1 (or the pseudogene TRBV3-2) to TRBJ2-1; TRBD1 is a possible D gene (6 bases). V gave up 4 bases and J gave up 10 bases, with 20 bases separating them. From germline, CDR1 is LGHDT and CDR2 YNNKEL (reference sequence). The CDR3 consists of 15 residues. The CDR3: CASSLGSDRRIEQFF. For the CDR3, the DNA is TGTGCCAGCAGCCTCGGTAGCGACAGGCGAATCGAGCAGTTCTTC.

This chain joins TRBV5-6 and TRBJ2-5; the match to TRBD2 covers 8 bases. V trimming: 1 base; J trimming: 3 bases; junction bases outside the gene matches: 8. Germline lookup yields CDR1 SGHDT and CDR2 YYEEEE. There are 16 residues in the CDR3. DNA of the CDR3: TGTGCCAGCAGCTTGTCACGGGAGGGCCGGAAAGAGACCCAGTACTTC. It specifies CASSLSREGRKETQYF.